A single sample is the source of the 12 T cell receptor beta chains below, sequenced in a study of cytomegalovirus exposure and HLA in healthy donors. Clones were sequenced by immunoSEQ multiplex PCR, and TCRdb holds only the in-frame ones, with some missing. The sample holds some 210,000 clones, roughly 87% seen once. Sample: PBMCs. The receptors originated from a woman between 18 and 29 years old in good health and CMV-seropositive.

V is TRBV10-3 and J is TRBJ1-1; maybe TRBD1 (5 bases). This CDR3 has 12 amino acids. V lost 3 bases and J 9 bases, leaving 11 bases between the germline ends. Germline CDR1 ENHRY, CDR2 SYGVKD. Here the CDR3 DNA reads TGTGCCATCAGTGAAGGGGATTCAAAAGCTTTCTTT. Protein sequence: CAISEGDSKAFF.

The chain recombines TRBV28 with TRBJ1-2; no clear D. This CDR3 region has 16 residues. V was cut by 4 bases and J by 4 bases, with 19 bases left in between. CDR1 MDHEN and CDR2 SYDVKM come from the germline V gene. The CDR3 coding sequence is TGTGCCAGCAGTTCCACCGGACTACAGCTGGGCTATGGCTACACCTTC. Translation: CASSSTGLQLGYGYTF.

V usage is TRBV6-5 and J usage is TRBJ1-2, with TRBD1 as a possible D gene (6 bases). V was clipped by 5 bases and J by 8 bases, with 12 bases between them. Germline values: CDR1 MNHEY, CDR2 SVGAGI. The CDR3 consists of 12 residues. CDR3 nucleotide sequence: TGTGCCAGCAGTAGAGGGGGTAACGGCTACACCTTC. It translates to CASSRGGNGYTF.

The rearrangement joins TRBV27 to TRBJ2-2; 7 nucleotides align to TRBD2. V was pared by 6 bases and J by 4 bases, with 8 bases of the junction left unmatched. This CDR3 has 15 amino acids. Germline CDR1 reads MNHEY; CDR2 reads SMNVEV (reference sequence). The CDR3 loop is CASRQKGGSTGELFF. The DNA of the CDR3 is TGTGCCAGCAGGCAAAAGGGCGGGAGCACCGGGGAGCTGTTTTTT.

The chain is built from TRBV5-5 and TRBJ1-2; D possibly corresponds to TRBD1 (5 bases). The V end lost 1 base, the J end lost 10 bases, and 14 bases lay between the germline ends. The CDR3 length is 13 residues. CDR1 SGHKS and CDR2 YYEKEE come from the germline V gene (reference sequence). The CDR3 DNA reads TGTGCCAGCAGCTTGATGGGGACTTCGGACTACACCTTC. Residues: CASSLMGTSDYTF.

The rearrangement links TRBV18 to TRBJ2-3; TRBD1 agrees at 8 bases. The junction had 14 bases not matched to a gene; V was cut back by 6 bases and J by 6 bases. Germline V lookup: CDR1 KGHSH, CDR2 LQKENI. The CDR3 covers 16 residues. CDR3 region: CASSRDRLGNDDTQYF. CDR3 DNA sequence: TGTGCCAGCTCTAGGGACAGGCTTGGGAACGACGATACGCAGTATTTT.

This chain connects TRBV7-2 to TRBJ2-2; D possibly corresponds to TRBD1 (6 bases). Between the trimmed V and J ends, which lost 6 bases and 4 bases, there was a span of 9 bases. This CDR3 has 13 amino acids. Per the germline V gene, CDR1 is SGHTA and CDR2 is FQGNSA. The CDR3 spells CASRGAGTGELFF. CDR3 nucleotide sequence: TGTGCCAGCAGGGGGGCCGGCACCGGGGAGCTGTTTTTT. Variable domain in full (rest from reference TRBV7-2 and TRBJ2-2): GAGVSQSPSNKVTEKGKDVELRCDPISGHTALYWYRQSLGQGLEFLIYFQGNSAPDKSGLPSDRFSAERTGGSVSTLTIQRTQQEDSAVYLCASRGAGTGELFFGEGSRLTVL.

A few counts support this clone. The J gene is TRBJ2-7, the V gene TRBV6-5; 8 nucleotides align to TRBD1. Germline CDR1 and CDR2: MNHEY and SVGAGI. The CDR3 has 12 amino acids. J was trimmed by 7 bases and V by 6 bases; bases with no gene match: 5. In DNA form, the CDR3 reads TGTGCCAGCAGCGACAGGGGCTGGGAGCAGTACTTC. Its translation is CASSDRGWEQYF.

The chain links TRBV9 to TRBJ2-1; maybe TRBD2 (6 bases). Between the trimmed V and J ends, which lost 4 bases and 5 bases, there was a span of 19 bases. In germline, CDR1 is SGDLS, CDR2 YYNGEE. The CDR3 covers 16 residues. DNA of the CDR3: TGTGCCAGCAGCCCTAGGGTCCAGCGGGTAGACAATGAGCAGTTCTTC. It yields the protein CASSPRVQRVDNEQFF. Combining the CDR3 with reference TRBV9 and TRBJ2-1 gives the whole variable domain DSGVTQTPKHLITATGQRVTLRCSPRSGDLSVYWYQQSLDQGLQFLIQYYNGEERAKGNILERFSAQQFPDLHSELNLSSLELGDSALYFCASSPRVQRVDNEQFFGPGTRLTVL.

The chain has TRBV4-2 and TRBJ1-5; D may be TRBD1 (6 bases). Germline assignment: CDR1 LGHNA and CDR2 YNFKEQ. V was pared by 5 bases and J by 2 bases, with 13 bases between. CDR3 size: 15 residues. The CDR3 DNA reads TGTGCCAGCAGCGACCAGGGGAAAGGCAATCAGCCCCAGCATTTT. As protein: CASSDQGKGNQPQHF.

This chain uses TRBV7-6 with TRBJ2-1; 10 bases line up with TRBD1. With 3 bases clipped from V and 8 bases from J, the junction kept 4 bases outside the gene matches. The CDR3 totals 14 residues. Germline assignment: CDR1 SGHVS and CDR2 FNYEAQ. The CDR3 region has the DNA TGTGCCAGCAGCTTCGGGACAGGGGCCGATGAGCAGTTCTTC. This encodes CASSFGTGADEQFF.

CDR3 in amino acids: CASSLESSYNEQFF. The CDR3 region has the DNA TGCGCCAGCAGCTTGGAGAGCTCCTACAATGAGCAGTTCTTC. The chain combines TRBV5-1 with TRBJ2-1, with D uncertain. The V gene's germline CDR1 is SGHRS and CDR2 YFSETQ. The CDR3 is made up of 14 amino acids. Between the trimmed V and J ends, which lost 0 bases and 0 bases, there was a span of 4 bases.